This entry describes one TCR beta chain. Antigen unknown. Treatment: oral pan-JAK inhibitor, 5-10 mg twice daily. Between the trimmed V and J ends, which lost 0 bases and 2 bases, there was a span of 16 bases. This CDR3 is built from 16 residues. CDR1 and CDR2 from the germline V gene are GTSNPN and SVGIG (reference sequence). RNA extraction and reverse transcription yielded cDNA as sequencing template. Assay: immunoSEQ multiplex PCR; the TCRdb copy retains only in-frame clones and omits some. Of some 200,000 clones listed, less than 75% are singletons. The sample belongs to a study of CD8+ T cells in alopecia areata. Notes on the study in general: Lesional scalp, especially alopecia totalis/universalis, showed higher clonality than normal scalp.

The chain is built from TRBV30 and TRBJ1-1; D is uncertain. The clonotype comes from a human donor with alopecia areata. Sequences were derived from CD4+ T cells sorted from blood, sampled at week 4, from a patient treated with tofacitinib. As DNA, the CDR3 is TGTGCCTGGAGTGTACCCATATTGGGAGGCAACACTGAAGCTTTCTTT. It encodes CAWSVPILGGNTEAFF.